A single T cell receptor (beta chain) is shown here with its context. Its antigen is unknown. This specimen belongs to a study of cytotoxic CD8 clonotypes in ibrutinib-treated CLL. Across the whole study: Specimens for response were gathered following a median 12 months of therapy, spanning 6 to 36. Study-level points and caveats: Among the clonotypes, public ones were uncommon and contracted or held stable on treatment.

V gave up 0 bases and J gave up 14 bases, with 13 bases separating them. Germline loops: CDR1 MGHRA, CDR2 YSYEKL. CDR3 length: 12 amino acids. Profiled with immunoSEQ multiplex PCR; TCRdb holds only in-frame clones, not every one. This table has under 300,000 clones, less than 75% appearing once. The V gene is TRBV4-1, the J gene TRBJ1-2, with D maybe TRBD1 (5 bases). This material consisted of PBMCs, taken after 24 months of ibrutinib treatment. This sequence was found in a human donor with chronic lymphocytic leukemia. The CDR3 DNA reads as TGCGCCAGCAGCCAAGATGGGACCGCCGGGACCTTC. As protein: CASSQDGTAGTF.